The 5 T cell receptor beta chains below were found in one sample sequenced in a study of T cell responses to AZD1222 COVID-19 vaccine. Clones were read by immunoSEQ multiplex PCR, and TCRdb kept only the in-frame ones, dropping some. There are fewer than 110,000 clones in the sample; approximately 84% occur only once, and about 15% lies in the top ten. The sample was peripheral blood, taken on day 0 of AZD1222 vaccination. These receptors all come from an adult in good health.

Concerning this clone itself: Other DNA sequences of this sample code for an identical CDR3. The rearrangement joins TRBV6-1 to TRBJ2-3; 9 positions agree with TRBD2. V lost 1 base, J lost 3 bases, and 2 bases stayed unmatched. The germline gives CDR1 MNHNS, CDR2 SASEGT. The CDR3 totals 15 residues. CDR3 sequence (DNA): TGTGCCAGCAGTGAAGTTAGCGGGAGTACAGATACGCAGTATTTT. Its protein product is CASSEVSGSTDTQYF.

CDR3 DNA: TGTGCCAGCAGCCAAGAGGGGCAACTAGACTTCAACGAGCAGTACTTC. Its protein product is CASSQEGQLDFNEQYF. V usage is TRBV4-2 and J usage is TRBJ2-7; D tentatively reads TRBD1 or TRBD2 (5 bases each). This CDR3 comprises 16 residues. V was trimmed by 0 bases and J by 5 bases, leaving 17 bases between them. Germline CDR1 LGHNA, CDR2 YNFKEQ.

This rearrangement joins TRBV9 to TRBJ2-3; TRBD2 might be the D (5 bases). This CDR3 is 14 amino acids long. Germline V gene data show CDR1 as SGDLS and CDR2 as YYNGEE. Trimming took off 4 bases at V and 0 bases at J, with 9 bases between the two ends. The CDR3 here is CASSPGLSTDTQYF. The CDR3 DNA sequence: TGTGCCAGCAGCCCAGGACTGAGCACAGATACGCAGTATTTT.

The chain has TRBV3-1 (or the pseudogene TRBV3-2) and TRBJ1-5; D gene unclear. The V and J ends lost 4 bases and 1 base respectively, with 11 bases between them. Germline loops: CDR1 LGHDT, CDR2 YNNKEL (reference sequence). The CDR3 is 15 residues long. The CDR3 reads CASSLRQFSNQPQHF. The CDR3 DNA reads as TGTGCCAGCAGCCTCCGACAATTCAGCAATCAGCCCCAGCATTTT.

This clone was observed a single time. This rearrangement joins TRBV2 to TRBJ1-2, with D possibly being TRBD1 (5 bases). This CDR3 spans 14 amino acids. V lost 4 bases and J lost 4, with 13 bases in between. Looked up from germline, CDR1 is SNHLY and CDR2 is FYNNEI. Here the CDR3 reads CASSVSGTVYGYTF. As DNA, the CDR3 is TGTGCCAGCAGTGTTTCCGGGACGGTCTATGGCTACACCTTC.